This TCR beta chain was found in a study of cytomegalovirus exposure and HLA in healthy donors. Whole-study findings and limits: Later analysis suggested most CMV-associated TCR beta chains were HLA-restricted. HLA alleles were associated with 16,951 TCR beta sequences in a later analysis at 0.05 false discovery rate.

Whereas donors were nominally healthy upon sampling, unrecorded immune exposures were probable. Germline CDR1 SGHVS, CDR2 FQNEAQ. The CDR3 has 14 amino acids. A multiplex PCR was run with 60 Vbeta primers and 13 Jbeta primers. Assay: immunoSEQ multiplex PCR; the TCRdb copy retains only in-frame clones and omits some. The repertoire holds about 150,000 clones, with over 60% as singletons. On this clone itself: Antigen: not known. The junction departs from germline at one end; a sequencing error may be responsible.

The rearrangement uses TRBV7-8 and TRBJ2-3; TRBD2 matches 10 bases. The sample comprised PBMCs. This receptor was obtained from a woman between 18 and 30 years old in good health and CMV-seronegative. The CDR3 sequence is CASAGNSGRPEGGF. The CDR3 DNA sequence: TGTGCCAGCGCCGGAAATAGCGGGAGGCCCGAGGGAGGTTTT.